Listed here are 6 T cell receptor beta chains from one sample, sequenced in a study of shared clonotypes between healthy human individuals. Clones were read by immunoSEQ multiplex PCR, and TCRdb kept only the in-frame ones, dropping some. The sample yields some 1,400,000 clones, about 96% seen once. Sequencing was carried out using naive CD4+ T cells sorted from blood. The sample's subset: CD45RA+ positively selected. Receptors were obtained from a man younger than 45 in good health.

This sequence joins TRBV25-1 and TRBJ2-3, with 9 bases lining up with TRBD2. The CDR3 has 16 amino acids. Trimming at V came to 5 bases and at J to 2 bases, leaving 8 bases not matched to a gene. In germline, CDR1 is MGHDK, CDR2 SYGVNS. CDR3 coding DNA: TGTGCCAGCAGTAGGATGGCTAGCGGGATCACAGATACGCAGTATTTT. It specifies CASSRMASGITDTQYF.

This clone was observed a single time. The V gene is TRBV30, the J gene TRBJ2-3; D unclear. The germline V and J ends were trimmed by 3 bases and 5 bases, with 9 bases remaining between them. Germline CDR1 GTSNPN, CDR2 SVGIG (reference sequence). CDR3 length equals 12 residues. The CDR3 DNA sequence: TGTGCCTGGAGGGCCCCAGGAGATACGCAGTATTTT. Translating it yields CAWRAPGDTQYF.

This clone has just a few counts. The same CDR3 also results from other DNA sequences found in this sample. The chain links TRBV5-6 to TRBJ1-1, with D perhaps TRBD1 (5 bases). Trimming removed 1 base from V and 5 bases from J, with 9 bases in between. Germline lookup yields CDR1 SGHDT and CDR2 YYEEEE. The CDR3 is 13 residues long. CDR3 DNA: TGTGCCAGCAGCTTGCAGGGAGGGACTGAAGCTTTCTTT. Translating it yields CASSLQGGTEAFF.

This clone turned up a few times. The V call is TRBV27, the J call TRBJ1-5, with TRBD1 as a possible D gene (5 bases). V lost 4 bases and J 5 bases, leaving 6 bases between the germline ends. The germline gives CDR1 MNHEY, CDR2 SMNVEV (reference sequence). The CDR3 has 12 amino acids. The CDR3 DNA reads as TGTGCCAGCAGTTCAGGGCATCAGCCCCAGCATTTT. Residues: CASSSGHQPQHF.

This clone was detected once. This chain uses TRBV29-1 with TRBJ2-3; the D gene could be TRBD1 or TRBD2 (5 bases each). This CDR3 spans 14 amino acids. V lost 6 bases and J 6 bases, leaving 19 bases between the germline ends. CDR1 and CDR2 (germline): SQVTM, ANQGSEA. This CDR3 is CSVCPGGVGDTQYF. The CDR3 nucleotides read TGCAGCGTATGTCCTGGGGGAGTTGGCGATACGCAGTATTTT.

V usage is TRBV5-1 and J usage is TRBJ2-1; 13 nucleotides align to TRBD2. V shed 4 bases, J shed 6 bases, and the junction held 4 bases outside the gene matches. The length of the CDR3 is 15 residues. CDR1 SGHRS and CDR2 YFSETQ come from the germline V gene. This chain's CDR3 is CASSMGLAGSNEQFF. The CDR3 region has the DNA TGCGCCAGCAGCATGGGACTAGCGGGATCCAATGAGCAGTTCTTC.